The present entry profiles one T cell receptor (beta chain) with its context. No cognate antigen has been identified for it. It has no much larger one-base neighbor in the sample; base qualities were not kept. The method was the immunoSEQ multiplex PCR assay. In TCRdb, the immuneACCESS table is reduced to in-frame sequences with V and J assigned. These tables do not hold every clone; where another copy was compared, an unresolved V gene accounts for under half, and the others remain unexplained. Here the sample has under 450,000 clones; more than 85% occur a single time. Roughly 0.02% of the sample rests with the top ten. The entry originates in a study of shared T cell receptors in the human thymus (dated by TCRdb to the early 2020s). General notes on the study: The study examined how the human thymus generates shared, self-reactive T-cell receptor alpha chains.

Trimming at the junction amounts to 5 bases on V and 4 bases on J, and the germline ends lie 17 bases apart. Spanning cysteine to phenylalanine, the CDR3 consists of 15 amino acids. Just the 45-base CDR3 DNA is kept, in frame starting at base 1. Via the germline V gene, CDR1 is SGHVS and CDR2 FNYEAQ. Sequenced sample: thymocytes. This chain is built from TRBV7-6 and TRBJ1-1; the D gene lacks a confident call. This TCR derives from a human donor. The bases read TGTGCCAGCAGCCAAGAGGTCGGGCCGGTCACTGAAGCTTTCTTT. This translates into CASSQEVGPVTEAFF.